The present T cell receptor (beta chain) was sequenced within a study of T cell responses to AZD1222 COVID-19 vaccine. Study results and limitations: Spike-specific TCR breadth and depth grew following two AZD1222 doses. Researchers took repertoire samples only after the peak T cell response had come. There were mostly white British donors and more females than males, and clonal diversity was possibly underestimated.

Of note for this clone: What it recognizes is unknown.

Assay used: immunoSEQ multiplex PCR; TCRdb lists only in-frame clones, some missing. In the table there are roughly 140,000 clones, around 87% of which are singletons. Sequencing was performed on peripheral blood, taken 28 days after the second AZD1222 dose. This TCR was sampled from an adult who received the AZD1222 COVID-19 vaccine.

The CDR3 nucleotides read TGCGCCAGCAGCACAGGACGGAGCTCTGGAAACACCATATATTTT. Its protein product is CASSTGRSSGNTIYF. The chain joins TRBV5-1 to TRBJ1-3; D might be TRBD1 (5 bases). V dropped 4 bases and J dropped 0 bases, with 11 bases sitting between them. The CDR3 totals 15 residues. CDR1 SGHRS and CDR2 YFSETQ come from the germline V gene.